The 30 T cell receptor beta chains given below trace back to one sample, sequenced in a study of blood T cell repertoires in COVID-19. Sequencing used immunoSEQ multiplex PCR; TCRdb keeps in-frame clones, though not all of them. Counted here are roughly 670,000 clones, approximately 90% occurring once; the ten biggest clones make up over 0.2%. The sequenced material came from peripheral blood. Receptors originate from a woman between 18 and 29 years old with acute or convalescent COVID-19.

This rearrangement joins TRBV6-2 or TRBV6-3 to TRBJ2-5; 8 bases line up with TRBD2. V gave up 2 bases and J gave up 2 bases; unmatched junction bases: 4. Germline V gives CDR1 MNHEY, CDR2 SVGEGT. The CDR3 spans 15 residues. The CDR3 reads CASSYVSGGQETQYF. In DNA, the CDR3 is TGTGCCAGCAGTTACGTCTCGGGGGGGCAAGAGACCCAGTACTTC.

The chain recombines TRBV2 with TRBJ2-1; 7 bases agree with TRBD1. Germline V CDR1 and CDR2: SNHLY, FYNNEI. The CDR3 is made up of 13 amino acids. The CDR3: CFSWDRDYNEQFF. The CDR3 DNA is TGTTTCTCCTGGGACAGAGACTACAATGAGCAGTTCTTC.

This chain links TRBV5-6 with TRBJ1-5, with 8 nucleotides matching TRBD1. The CDR3 extends over 15 amino acids. Per the germline V gene, CDR1 is SGHDT and CDR2 is YYEEEE. With V trimmed by 2 bases and J by 2 bases, 3 bases remained unmatched. The CDR3 nucleotides are TGTGCCAGCAGCTTTGCAGGGGGCGGCAATCAGCCCCAGCATTTT. Its protein product is CASSFAGGGNQPQHF.

The V and J genes are TRBV9 and TRBJ1-2; 9 bases are a match to TRBD1. The CDR3 is 14 amino acids. Germline V gene data show CDR1 as SGDLS and CDR2 as YYNGEE. V lost 0 bases, J lost 7 bases, and 4 bases stayed unmatched. DNA of the CDR3: TGTGCCAGCAGCGTAGAACAGGGGGCGGGTGGCTACACCTTC. Translation gives CASSVEQGAGGYTF. The full variable domain, with the rest looked up from reference TRBV9 and TRBJ1-2, is DSGVTQTPKHLITATGQRVTLRCSPRSGDLSVYWYQQSLDQGLQFLIQYYNGEERAKGNILERFSAQQFPDLHSELNLSSLELGDSALYFCASSVEQGAGGYTFGSGTRLTVV.

The chain recombines TRBV11-2 with TRBJ2-1, with 9 nucleotides matching TRBD1. Germline lookup yields CDR1 SGHAT and CDR2 FQNNGV. The CDR3 is 16 amino acids. The trim removed 5 bases at V and 7 bases at J, leaving 12 bases unmatched. The DNA for the CDR3 is TGTGCCAGCAGCCTAGGGCCGGACAGGGGTTCGAATGAGCAGTTCTTC. Encoded protein: CASSLGPDRGSNEQFF.

The chain uses TRBV9 and TRBJ2-3; TRBD1 matches at 7 bases. V lost 2 bases to trimming and J lost 4 bases; unmatched junction nucleotides: 4. From germline, CDR1 is SGDLS and CDR2 YYNGEE. CDR3 length: 14 residues. CDR3 DNA: TGTGCCAGCAGCGTTTCTACAGGGGCAGATACGCAGTATTTT. Protein sequence: CASSVSTGADTQYF.

In the case of this clone: At one boundary the junction diverges from the germline segment, which might be a read error. This rearrangement joins TRBV5-1 to TRBJ2-7; 14 positions agree with TRBD2. Germline V gives CDR1 SGHRS, CDR2 YFSETQ. The CDR3 length is 16 residues. The CDR3 here is CASSLVGLAGDSEQYF. The CDR3 region has the DNA TGCGCCAGCAGTTTGGTGGGACTAGCGGGGGACAGCGAGCAGTACTTC.

V is TRBV11-2 and J is TRBJ1-3, with D unclear. Deletions cut 5 bases from V and 0 bases from J, with 14 bases between. The germline V gene encodes CDR1 SGHAT and CDR2 FQNNGV. The CDR3 is made up of 16 amino acids. The CDR3 here is CASSRDSQSSGNTIYF. The DNA for the CDR3 is TGTGCCAGCAGCCGTGACTCCCAGAGCTCTGGAAACACCATATATTTT.

This clone has more than one count but fewer than ten. The rearrangement links TRBV5-1 to TRBJ1-5; 9 bases agree with TRBD1. The CDR3 contains 18 residues. Germline CDR1 and CDR2: SGHRS and YFSETQ. The junction had 13 bases not matched to a gene; V was cut back by 5 bases and J by 1 base. CDR3 sequence (DNA): TGCGCCAGCAGATCAACCGGGACAGGGCGGCGAAGCAATCAGCCCCAGCATTTT. Translation gives CASRSTGTGRRSNQPQHF.

This rearrangement joins TRBV20-1 to TRBJ2-7, with D hard to call. Trimming removed 3 bases from V and 6 bases from J, with 12 bases in between. CDR1 is DFQATT and CDR2 is SNEGSKA in the germline V gene (reference sequence). This CDR3 is built from 12 residues. CDR3: CSASRLRSEQYF. The CDR3, as DNA: TGCAGTGCTAGTCGGCTTAGGAGCGAGCAGTACTTC.

This clone was counted between two and nine times. The genes are TRBV5-6 and TRBJ2-2, with unresolved D. Trimming removed 3 bases at V and 5 bases at J, with 11 bases between. There are 14 residues in the CDR3. Germline values: CDR1 SGHDT, CDR2 YYEEEE. The CDR3 nucleotides read TGTGCCAGCAGCTCGACGCCGGGTACCGGGGAGCTGTTTTTT. This codes for CASSSTPGTGELFF. The full variable domain, rest sourced from reference TRBV5-6 and TRBJ2-2, is DAGVTQSPTHLIKTRGQQVTLRCSPKSGHDTVSWYQQALGQGPQFIFQYYEEEERQRGNFPDRFSGHQFPNYSSELNVNALLLGDSALYLCASSSTPGTGELFFGEGSRLTVL.

In DNA form, the CDR3 reads TGCGCCAGCAGTCGCTACGACAGGGGGCGGGGAAACACCATATATTTT. This encodes CASSRYDRGRGNTIYF. The V and J genes are TRBV23-1 and TRBJ1-3, with 10 bases fitting TRBD1. TRBV23-1 is annotated as an ORF whose role is uncertain. This CDR3 has 16 residues. The ends lost 4 bases at V and 4 bases at J; junction bases unmatched: 7.

The chain combines TRBV6-5 with TRBJ2-3; maybe TRBD2 (5 bases). The germline gives CDR1 MNHEY, CDR2 SVGAGI. Trimming removed 10 bases from V and 0 bases from J, with 17 bases in between. The CDR3 has 15 residues. The CDR3 is CATTRGQTSTDTQYF. In DNA form, the CDR3 reads TGTGCCACCACGAGAGGGCAGACAAGCACAGATACGCAGTATTTT.

The V call is TRBV24-1, the J call TRBJ2-3; 8 bases are a match to TRBD2. V dropped 3 bases and J dropped 6; count of bases not matched to a gene: 13. CDR3 length: 17 residues. The V gene's germline CDR1 is KGHDR and CDR2 SFDVKD. The CDR3 nucleotides are TGTGCCACCAGTGATACGATTTGGACGGGGGGGCCGGATACGCAGTATTTT. Translating it yields CATSDTIWTGGPDTQYF.

This chain connects TRBV4-3 to TRBJ1-1, with 11 bases fitting TRBD1. Trimming removed 4 bases from V and 4 bases from J; junction bases left unmatched: 14. Germline loops: CDR1 LGHNA, CDR2 YSLEER. The CDR3 length is 18 residues. CDR3 region: CASSPRRTGGRRRTEAFF. CDR3 coding DNA: TGCGCCAGCAGCCCCCGTCGGACAGGGGGCCGAAGACGCACTGAAGCTTTCTTT.

V and J are TRBV6-5 and TRBJ1-1; D remains unclear. The CDR3 totals 15 residues. The V gene's germline CDR1 is MNHEY and CDR2 SVGAGI. The germline V and J ends were trimmed by 5 bases and 1 base, with 14 bases remaining between them. In DNA, the CDR3 is TGTGCCAGCAGTAAACCCACTTCAGGGAACACTGAAGCTTTCTTT. Protein product: CASSKPTSGNTEAFF.

This clone showed up just once. The chain recombines TRBV9 with TRBJ1-1; D uncertain. Per germline, CDR1 SGDLS and CDR2 YYNGEE. The CDR3 covers 13 residues. The V end lost 0 bases, the J end lost 7 bases, and 10 bases lay between the germline ends. The CDR3, as DNA: TGTGCCAGCAGCGTAGAGGTCCAGGATGAAGCTTTCTTT. Translated, it gives CASSVEVQDEAFF.

The rearrangement joins TRBV2 to TRBJ2-3, with a tentative D call TRBD1 (6 bases). The V end was cut by 8 bases, the J end by 1 base, with 13 bases between. The germline CDR1 and CDR2 sequences are SNHLY and FYNNEI. The CDR3 consists of 14 residues. CDR3 coding DNA: TGTGCCAGCGGATGGTCAGGGGGCACAGATACGCAGTATTTT. Translation: CASGWSGGTDTQYF. The full variable domain, its missing parts supplied by reference TRBV2 and TRBJ2-3, is EPEVTQTPSHQVTQMGQEVILRCVPISNHLYFYWYRQILGQKVEFLVSFYNNEISEKSEIFDDQFSVERPDGSNFTLKIRSTKLEDSAMYFCASGWSGGTDTQYFGPGTRLTVL.

The V and J genes are TRBV6-5 and TRBJ2-1; 8 bases align to TRBD2. The CDR3 is 16 amino acids. Looked up from germline, CDR1 is MNHEY and CDR2 is SVGAGI. Trimming took 4 bases from V and 2 from J; bases not matched to a gene: 7. CDR3 sequence: CASSSPQRGTYNEQFF. The CDR3 region has the DNA TGTGCCAGCAGTTCCCCCCAGCGGGGGACCTACAATGAGCAGTTCTTC.

The V and J genes are TRBV6-6 and TRBJ2-5; D remains ambiguous. Trimming cost V 0 bases and J 5 bases, with 10 bases left between them. The CDR3 contains 14 residues. Germline V gene sequence: CDR1 MNHNY, CDR2 SVGAGI (reference sequence). This chain's CDR3 is CASSYSNVRETQYF. For the CDR3, the DNA is TGTGCCAGCAGTTACTCCAACGTCCGGGAGACCCAGTACTTC.

The chain is built from TRBV19 and TRBJ1-3; D gene unclear. Germline V gene sequence: CDR1 LNHDA, CDR2 SQIVND (reference sequence). The CDR3 is 13 residues long. V lost 8 bases and J 2 bases, leaving 10 bases between the germline ends. Here the CDR3 reads CASVEWAGNTIYF. CDR3 in DNA: TGTGCCAGTGTGGAGTGGGCTGGAAACACCATATATTTT.

The rearrangement uses TRBV6-5 and TRBJ1-5, with 8 nucleotides matching TRBD1. Germline CDR1 MNHEY, CDR2 SVGAGI. J lost 6 bases, V lost 2 bases, and 3 bases had no gene match. This CDR3 is 14 amino acids long. The DNA of the CDR3 is TGTGCCAGCAGTTACGGACAGGGCAGTCAGCCCCAGCATTTT. It encodes CASSYGQGSQPQHF.

This clone was picked up one time. The J gene is TRBJ1-1, the V gene TRBV6-1, with D perhaps TRBD1 (5 bases). Germline V gene data show CDR1 as MNHNS and CDR2 as SASEGT. V was trimmed by 3 bases and J by 5 bases, leaving 10 bases between them. CDR3 size: 13 residues. Written as DNA, the CDR3 is TGTGCCAGCAGTGAGCGCCGGGGGACTGAAGCTTTCTTT. Its translation: CASSERRGTEAFF.

V gene TRBV6-1 combines with J gene TRBJ1-5; D may be TRBD1 (5 bases). Per germline, CDR1 MNHNS and CDR2 SASEGT. V lost 3 bases and J 0 bases, leaving 12 bases between the germline ends. The CDR3 extends over 16 amino acids. The CDR3 DNA reads as TGTGCCAGCAGTGATTCGACAGCAATTAGCAATCAGCCCCAGCATTTT. Its translation is CASSDSTAISNQPQHF.

V usage is TRBV18 and J usage is TRBJ2-7; 9 nucleotides match TRBD1. The germline gives CDR1 KGHSH, CDR2 LQKENI. CDR3 length: 15 amino acids. The J segment lost 4 bases and the V segment lost 2 bases, leaving 6 bases of the junction unmatched. CDR3 coding DNA: TGTGCCAGCTCACCAACAGGGGGCGCAGATTACGAGCAGTACTTC. It encodes CASSPTGGADYEQYF. The whole variable domain, filled in from reference TRBV18 and TRBJ2-7, reads NAGVMQNPRHLVRRRGQEARLRCSPMKGHSHVYWYRQLPEEGLKFMVYLQKENIIDESGMPKERFSAEFPKEGPSILRIQQVVRGDSAAYFCASSPTGGADYEQYFGPGTRLTVT.

V usage is TRBV11-2 and J usage is TRBJ1-2; TRBD1 aligns across 8 bases. This CDR3 has 16 amino acids. Germline assignment: CDR1 SGHAT and CDR2 FQNNGV. V was pared by 5 bases and J by 8 bases, with 16 bases of the junction left unmatched. The CDR3 protein is CASSGGDRQGTRGYTF. The CDR3 DNA reads as TGTGCCAGCAGCGGAGGAGATCGACAGGGGACAAGAGGCTACACCTTC.

The chain couples TRBV4-1 to TRBJ2-2; D may be TRBD2 (5 bases). Germline V gene sequence: CDR1 MGHRA, CDR2 YSYEKL. The CDR3 extends over 15 amino acids. Trimming cost V 4 bases and J 0 bases, with 9 bases left between them. Here the CDR3 reads CASSLRLPNTGELFF. For the CDR3, the DNA is TGCGCCAGCAGCCTACGACTACCGAACACCGGGGAGCTGTTTTTT.

This clone was found once. The chain uses TRBV7-9 and TRBJ2-2; TRBD2 aligns across 8 bases. Germline V gene sequence: CDR1 SEHNR, CDR2 FQNEAQ (reference sequence). The CDR3 loop spans 18 amino acids. V was clipped by 3 bases and J by 0 bases; unmatched bases: 9. CDR3 residues: CASSFLAAGASNTGELFF. In DNA, the CDR3 is TGTGCCAGCAGCTTCTTGGCAGCGGGGGCCTCGAACACCGGGGAGCTGTTTTTT.

The V call is TRBV19, the J call TRBJ1-2; 7 nucleotides line up with TRBD1. Germline V gene sequence: CDR1 LNHDA, CDR2 SQIVND (reference sequence). Trimming cost V 3 bases and J 14 bases; bases outside gene matches: 12. The CDR3 totals 13 residues. CDR3 region: CASSILERDSRTF. The CDR3 bases are TGTGCCAGTAGTATTCTTGAACGGGACAGCCGGACCTTC.

The CDR3 DNA reads TGTGCCAGTAGTATAGGTTTGGAATCCAGGCAGCCCCAGCATTTT. Translation: CASSIGLESRQPQHF. The chain combines TRBV19 with TRBJ1-5, with unresolved D. The V and J ends lost 1 base and 7 bases respectively, with 14 bases between them. The germline V gene has CDR1 LNHDA and CDR2 SQIVND (reference sequence). The CDR3 runs to 15 residues.